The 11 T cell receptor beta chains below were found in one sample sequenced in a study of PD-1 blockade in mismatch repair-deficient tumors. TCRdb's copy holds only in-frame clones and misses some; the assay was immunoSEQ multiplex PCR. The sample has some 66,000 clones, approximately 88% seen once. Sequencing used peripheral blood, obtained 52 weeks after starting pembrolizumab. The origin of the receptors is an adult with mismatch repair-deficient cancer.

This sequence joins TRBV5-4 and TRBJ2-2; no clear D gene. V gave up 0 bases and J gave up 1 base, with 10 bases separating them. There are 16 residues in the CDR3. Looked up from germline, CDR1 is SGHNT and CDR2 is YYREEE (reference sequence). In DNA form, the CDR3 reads TGTGCCAGCAGCTTGGGCTGGGGAAGGAACACCGGGGAGCTGTTTTTT. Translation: CASSLGWGRNTGELFF. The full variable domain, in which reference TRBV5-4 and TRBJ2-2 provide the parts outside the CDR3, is ETGVTQSPTHLIKTRGQQVTLRCSSQSGHNTVSWYQQALGQGPQFIFQYYREEENGRGNFPPRFSGLQFPNYSSELNVNALELDDSALYLCASSLGWGRNTGELFFGEGSRLTVL.

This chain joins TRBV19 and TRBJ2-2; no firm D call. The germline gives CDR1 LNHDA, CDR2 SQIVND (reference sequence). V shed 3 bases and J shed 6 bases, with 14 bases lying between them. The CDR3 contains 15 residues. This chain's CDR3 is CASSIRGFVSGELFF. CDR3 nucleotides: TGTGCCAGTAGTATTAGAGGATTTGTGTCCGGGGAGCTGTTTTTT.

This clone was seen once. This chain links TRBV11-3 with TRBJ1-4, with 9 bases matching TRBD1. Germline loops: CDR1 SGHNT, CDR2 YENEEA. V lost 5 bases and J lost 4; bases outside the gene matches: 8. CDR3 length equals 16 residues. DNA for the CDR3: TGTGCCAGCAGCCGTCACAGGGGGCGCGTTAATGAAAAACTGTTTTTT. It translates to CASSRHRGRVNEKLFF.

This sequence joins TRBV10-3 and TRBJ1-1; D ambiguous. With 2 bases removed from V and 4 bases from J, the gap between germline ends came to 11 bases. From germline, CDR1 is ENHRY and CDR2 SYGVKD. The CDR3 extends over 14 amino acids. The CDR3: CAISERGAATEAFF. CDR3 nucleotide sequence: TGTGCCATCAGTGAGCGCGGAGCGGCCACTGAAGCTTTCTTT.

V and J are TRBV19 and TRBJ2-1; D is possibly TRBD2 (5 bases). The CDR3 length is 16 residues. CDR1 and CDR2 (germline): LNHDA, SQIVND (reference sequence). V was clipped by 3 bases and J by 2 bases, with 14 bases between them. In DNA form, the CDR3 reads TGTGCCAGTAGTATGGTGGCGGGTGCTACCTACAATGAGCAGTTCTTC. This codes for CASSMVAGATYNEQFF.

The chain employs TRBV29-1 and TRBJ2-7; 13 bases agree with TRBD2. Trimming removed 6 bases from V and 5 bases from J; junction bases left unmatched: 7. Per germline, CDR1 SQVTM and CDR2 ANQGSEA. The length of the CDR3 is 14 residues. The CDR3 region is CSVRTSGSWNEQYF. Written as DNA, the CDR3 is TGCAGCGTACGGACTAGCGGGAGCTGGAACGAGCAGTACTTC.

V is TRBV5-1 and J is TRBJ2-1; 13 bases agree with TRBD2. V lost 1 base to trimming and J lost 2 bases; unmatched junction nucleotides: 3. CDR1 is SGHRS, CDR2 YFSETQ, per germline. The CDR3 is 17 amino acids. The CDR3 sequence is CASSLRGLAGPYNEQFF. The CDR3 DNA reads TGCGCCAGCAGCTTGAGGGGACTAGCGGGACCCTACAATGAGCAGTTCTTC.

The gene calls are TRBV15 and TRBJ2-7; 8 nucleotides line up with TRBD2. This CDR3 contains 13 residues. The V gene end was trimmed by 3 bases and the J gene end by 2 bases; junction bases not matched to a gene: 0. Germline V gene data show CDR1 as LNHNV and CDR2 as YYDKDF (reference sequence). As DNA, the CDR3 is TGTGCCACCAGCAGCGGGAGGGCCTACGAGCAGTACTTC. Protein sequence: CATSSGRAYEQYF.

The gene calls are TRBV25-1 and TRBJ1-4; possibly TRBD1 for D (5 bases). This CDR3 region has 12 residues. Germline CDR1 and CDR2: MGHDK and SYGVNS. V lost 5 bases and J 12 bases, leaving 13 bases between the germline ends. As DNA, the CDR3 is TGTGCCAGCAGTTTCCTCGGACATCAACTGTTTTTT. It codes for CASSFLGHQLFF.

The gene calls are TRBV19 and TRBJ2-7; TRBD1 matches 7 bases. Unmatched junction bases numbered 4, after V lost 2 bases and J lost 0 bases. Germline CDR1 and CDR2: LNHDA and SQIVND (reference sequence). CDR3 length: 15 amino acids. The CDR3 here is CASSIYGTASYEQYF. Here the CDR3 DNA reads TGTGCCAGTAGTATATATGGGACAGCCTCCTACGAGCAGTACTTC.

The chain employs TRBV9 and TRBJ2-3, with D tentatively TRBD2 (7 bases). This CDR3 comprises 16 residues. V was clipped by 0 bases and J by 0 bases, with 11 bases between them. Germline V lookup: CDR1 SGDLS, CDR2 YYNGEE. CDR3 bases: TGTGCCAGCAGCGTAGGGGGGGGGCAGAGCACAGATACGCAGTATTTT. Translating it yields CASSVGGGQSTDTQYF. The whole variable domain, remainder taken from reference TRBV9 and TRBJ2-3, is DSGVTQTPKHLITATGQRVTLRCSPRSGDLSVYWYQQSLDQGLQFLIQYYNGEERAKGNILERFSAQQFPDLHSELNLSSLELGDSALYFCASSVGGGQSTDTQYFGPGTRLTVL.